The present TCR beta chain was sequenced within a study of cytomegalovirus exposure and HLA in healthy donors. CDR1 MGHRA and CDR2 YSYEKL come from the germline V gene. The CDR3 contains 15 residues. Trimming took 1 base from V and 3 from J; bases not matched to a gene: 3. Primers included in the PCR were 60 Vbeta and 13 Jbeta primers. The repertoire was sequenced with immunoSEQ multiplex PCR; TCRdb's copy has only in-frame clones and lacks some. Of about 77,000 clones in the sample, around 84% were seen once. The origin of this receptor is a middle-aged man in good health and CMV-seronegative. Sequencing was carried out using PBMCs. This rearrangement joins TRBV4-1 to TRBJ2-7; 10 nucleotides align to TRBD2. The CDR3 DNA reads as TGCGCCAGCAGCCAAGTTGCTAGCGGGAGCTACGAGCAGTACTTC. It codes for CASSQVASGSYEQYF.